These 22 T cell receptor beta chains share one sample of origin, sequenced in a study of glioma-infiltrating T cells after dendritic cell vaccination. Specified time point: after dendritic cell vaccination, including at tumor progression/relapse. Using immunoSEQ multiplex PCR, the repertoire was profiled, and TCRdb retains in-frame clones only, with some absent. Counted here are tens of thousands of clones, 83% occurring once; the ten biggest clones make up less than 8%. The sequencing here drew on blood, taken after dendritic cell vaccination. The receptors stem from a human donor with glioblastoma.

The chain combines TRBV30 with TRBJ1-3; D gene uncertain. The CDR3 sequence is 12 residues long. Germline V gene sequence: CDR1 GTSNPN, CDR2 SVGIG (reference sequence). DNA of the CDR3: TGTGCTCTTCGGGGAACTGGAAACACCATATATTTT. Its translation is CALRGTGNTIYF.

The chain couples TRBV4-1 to TRBJ1-1, with 8 nucleotides matching TRBD1. The J segment lost 1 base and the V segment lost 3 bases, leaving 7 bases of the junction unmatched. Germline values: CDR1 MGHRA, CDR2 YSYEKL. This CDR3 is built from 16 residues. The CDR3 DNA sequence: TGCGCCAGCAGCCAGCTTCCGGGACAGGCGAACACTGAAGCTTTCTTT. This codes for CASSQLPGQANTEAFF.

This chain uses TRBV2 with TRBJ2-7, with D maybe TRBD2 (6 bases). The CDR3 runs 13 residues. Trimming shortened V by 8 bases and J by 3 bases, and 14 bases separated the two germline ends. Germline lookup yields CDR1 SNHLY and CDR2 FYNNEI. In DNA, the CDR3 is TGTGCCAGCTCCTCGGGGGAGATCTACGAGCAGTACTTC. It yields the protein CASSSGEIYEQYF.

This rearrangement joins TRBV4-1 to TRBJ2-7, with a possible D match to TRBD1 (6 bases). Germline V gene data show CDR1 as MGHRA and CDR2 as YSYEKL. V lost 6 bases to trimming and J lost 3 bases, with 15 bases between them. The CDR3 covers 14 residues. In DNA form, the CDR3 reads TGCGCCAGCAGTCAGGACAGTTTGAGCTACGAGCAGTACTTC. Translation gives CASSQDSLSYEQYF.

J is TRBJ1-2 and V is TRBV30; 10 bases are shared with TRBD1. This CDR3 has 14 residues. CDR1 GTSNPN and CDR2 SVGIG come from the germline V gene (reference sequence). With 5 bases clipped from V and 7 bases from J, the junction kept 10 bases outside the gene matches. The DNA for the CDR3 is TGTGCCTGGGGGGGGGACAGGGGCGCGGGTGGCTACACCTTC. This codes for CAWGGDRGAGGYTF.

The gene calls are TRBV5-1 and TRBJ2-3; a weak D match, TRBD2 (5 bases). V lost 4 bases and J 1 base, leaving 13 bases between the germline ends. The CDR3 spans 15 residues. The germline V gene has CDR1 SGHRS and CDR2 YFSETQ. The CDR3 DNA reads TGCGCCAGCAGCCTTGTCACTAGGCGCACAGATACGCAGTATTTT. Encoded protein: CASSLVTRRTDTQYF.

The chain uses TRBV18 and TRBJ1-5; D gene ambiguous. Germline V CDR1 and CDR2: KGHSH, LQKENI. The CDR3 runs 14 residues. The V end was cut by 3 bases, the J end by 4 bases, with 10 bases between. CDR3 amino acids: CASSPGATNQPQHF. For the CDR3, the DNA is TGTGCCAGCTCACCCGGAGCAACAAATCAGCCCCAGCATTTT.

The chain couples TRBV29-1 to TRBJ2-5; 7 positions match TRBD2. Germline V lookup: CDR1 SQVTM, CDR2 ANQGSEA. The trim removed 1 base at V and 4 bases at J, leaving 9 bases unmatched. The CDR3 consists of 15 residues. CDR3 protein: CSVEGVASGLETQYF. Written as DNA, the CDR3 is TGCAGCGTTGAAGGAGTGGCTAGCGGATTAGAGACCCAGTACTTC.

The gene calls are TRBV19 and TRBJ1-1, with 7 bases identical to TRBD1. Germline lookup yields CDR1 LNHDA and CDR2 SQIVND (reference sequence). The CDR3 has 14 residues. The J segment lost 4 bases and the V segment lost 4 bases, leaving 6 bases of the junction unmatched. The CDR3 protein is CASSRAGGTTEAFF. The CDR3 DNA is TGTGCCAGTAGTAGGGCAGGGGGGACCACTGAAGCTTTCTTT.

This chain links TRBV29-1 with TRBJ1-1; the D gene is possibly TRBD1 (5 bases). CDR1 SQVTM and CDR2 ANQGSEA come from the germline V gene. Between the trimmed V and J ends, which lost 8 bases and 1 base, there was a span of 11 bases. The CDR3 contains 12 residues. The CDR3 protein is CSSGEENTEAFF. Written as DNA, the CDR3 is TGCAGCTCGGGGGAGGAGAACACTGAAGCTTTCTTT. The variable domain in full, completed from reference TRBV29-1 and TRBJ1-1, reads SAVISQKPSRDICQRGTSLTIQCQVDSQVTMMFWYRQQPGQSLTLIATANQGSEATYESGFVIDKFPISRPNLTFSTLTVSNMSPEDSSIYLCSSGEENTEAFFGQGTRLTVV.

The V call is TRBV29-1, the J call TRBJ2-5; weak D call: TRBD2 (5 bases). The V gene lost 7 bases and the J gene lost 5 bases, with 23 bases spanning the gap. There are 15 residues in the CDR3. Germline V gene data show CDR1 as SQVTM and CDR2 as ANQGSEA. CDR3 DNA sequence: TGCAGCGCGATTTACCCCCTCGCGGGTCCGGAGACCCAGTACTTC. The encoded protein is CSAIYPLAGPETQYF.

The CDR3 here is CASSEAPGYAIYF. The DNA for the CDR3 is TGTGCCAGCAGTGAAGCCCCAGGTTACGCCATATATTTT. This rearrangement joins TRBV6-5 to TRBJ1-3; D is unresolved. Trimming removed 5 bases from V and 11 bases from J, with 16 bases in between. There are 13 residues in the CDR3. Germline V gives CDR1 MNHEY, CDR2 SVGAGI.

The rearrangement links TRBV4-2 to TRBJ2-1; 9 nucleotides align to TRBD2. Germline CDR1 and CDR2: LGHNA and YNFKEQ. The CDR3 is made up of 17 amino acids. The trim removed 0 bases at V and 3 bases at J, leaving 6 bases unmatched. The CDR3 spells CASSQDGEAGGYNEQFF. The DNA for the CDR3 is TGTGCCAGCAGCCAAGATGGGGAAGCGGGGGGCTACAATGAGCAGTTCTTC.

The chain combines TRBV14 with TRBJ1-1; possibly TRBD1 for D (5 bases). This CDR3 is built from 14 residues. Trimming took off 4 bases at V and 1 base at J, with 10 bases between the two ends. The germline V gene has CDR1 SGHDN and CDR2 FVKESK. CDR3 sequence reads: CASSLDTPNTEAFF. CDR3 in DNA: TGTGCCAGCAGCCTGGACACTCCGAACACTGAAGCTTTCTTT.

The chain combines TRBV9 with TRBJ1-2; 11 nucleotides align to TRBD1. The germline CDR1 and CDR2 sequences are SGDLS and YYNGEE. The CDR3 is made up of 16 amino acids. The ends lost 0 bases at V and 8 bases at J; junction bases unmatched: 9. CDR3 region: CASSVAIGQGAQGYTF. The CDR3 DNA reads TGTGCCAGCAGCGTAGCTATAGGACAGGGGGCGCAGGGCTACACCTTC.

The V and J genes are TRBV18 and TRBJ2-1; D possibly corresponds to TRBD1 (6 bases). The CDR3 is 15 amino acids. V was trimmed by 0 bases and J by 6 bases, leaving 12 bases between them. From germline, CDR1 is KGHSH and CDR2 LQKENI. CDR3 sequence reads: CASSPPGQKRNEQFF. In DNA, the CDR3 is TGTGCCAGCTCACCACCGGGACAAAAGCGCAATGAGCAGTTCTTC. The full variable domain, rest sourced from reference TRBV18 and TRBJ2-1, is NAGVMQNPRHLVRRRGQEARLRCSPMKGHSHVYWYRQLPEEGLKFMVYLQKENIIDESGMPKERFSAEFPKEGPSILRIQQVVRGDSAAYFCASSPPGQKRNEQFFGPGTRLTVL.

The J gene is TRBJ2-5, the V gene TRBV11-2, with TRBD2 matching 10 bases. The CDR3 consists of 19 residues. Trimming at V came to 0 bases and at J to 6 bases, leaving 16 bases not matched to a gene. Germline assignment: CDR1 SGHAT and CDR2 FQNNGV. CDR3 DNA: TGTGCCAGCAGCTTAGATCTATTCATTAGCGGGGGGACAAACAAGACCCAGTACTTC. Encoded protein: CASSLDLFISGGTNKTQYF.

The CDR3: CASRVRLGGRAEAFF. The CDR3 nucleotides read TGTGCCAGCAGGGTTCGGCTAGGGGGTAGGGCTGAAGCTTTCTTT. The V call is TRBV6-5, the J call TRBJ1-1; perhaps TRBD1 as D (6 bases). Germline V lookup: CDR1 MNHEY, CDR2 SVGAGI. The CDR3 has 15 residues. V was shortened by 6 bases and J by 6 bases, with 20 bases between the two germline ends.

V gene TRBV16 combines with J gene TRBJ1-4, with a tentative D call TRBD1 (5 bases). V dropped 4 bases and J dropped 5 bases, with 11 bases sitting between them. Germline-derived CDR1 and CDR2 are KGHSY and FQNENV. The CDR3 is 14 residues long. The CDR3 is CASSPPRTNEKLFF. The CDR3 region has the DNA TGTGCCAGCAGCCCGCCTCGGACAAATGAAAAACTGTTTTTT.

In its sample, this clone was seen a few times. The rearrangement uses TRBV27 and TRBJ2-7; 7 bases are shared with TRBD1. CDR3 length equals 15 residues. Germline V CDR1 and CDR2: MNHEY, SMNVEV (reference sequence). With V trimmed by 5 bases and J by 5 bases, 12 bases remained unmatched. CDR3 sequence: CASSQGQDLAHEQYF. The DNA of the CDR3 is TGTGCCAGCAGTCAAGGACAGGACTTAGCCCACGAGCAGTACTTC.

The chain carries TRBV7-2 and TRBJ1-5; D is unclear. The CDR3 loop spans 15 amino acids. Trimming stripped 1 base from V and 3 bases from J, with 10 bases between. Germline lookup yields CDR1 SGHTA and CDR2 FQGNSA. CDR3: CASSLGVRNNQPQHF. CDR3 DNA sequence: TGTGCCAGCAGCTTAGGGGTGCGGAACAATCAGCCCCAGCATTTT. The full variable domain, completed using reference TRBV7-2 and TRBJ1-5, is GAGVSQSPSNKVTEKGKDVELRCDPISGHTALYWYRQSLGQGLEFLIYFQGNSAPDKSGLPSDRFSAERTGGSVSTLTIQRTQQEDSAVYLCASSLGVRNNQPQHFGDGTRLSIL.

This sequence joins TRBV6-4 and TRBJ2-3; TRBD1 matches at 7 bases. The junction had 3 bases not matched to a gene; V was cut back by 4 bases and J by 2 bases. This CDR3 spans 14 amino acids. Per germline, CDR1 MRHNA and CDR2 SNTAGT. This CDR3 reads CASSGTGDTDTQYF. In DNA, the CDR3 is TGTGCCAGCAGTGGGACAGGAGACACAGATACGCAGTATTTT.